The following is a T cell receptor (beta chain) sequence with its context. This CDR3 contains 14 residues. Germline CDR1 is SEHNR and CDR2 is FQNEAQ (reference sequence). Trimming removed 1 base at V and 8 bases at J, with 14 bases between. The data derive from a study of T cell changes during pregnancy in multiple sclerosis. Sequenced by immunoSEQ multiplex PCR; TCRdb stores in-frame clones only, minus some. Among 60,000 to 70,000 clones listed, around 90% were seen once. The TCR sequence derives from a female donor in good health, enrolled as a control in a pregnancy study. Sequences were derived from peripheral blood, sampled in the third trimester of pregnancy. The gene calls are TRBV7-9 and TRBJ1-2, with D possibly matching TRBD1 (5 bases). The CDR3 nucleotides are TGTGCCAGCAGCTTAGTATCTCGTGGGGGGGGCTACACCTTC. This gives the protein CASSLVSRGGGYTF.